Listed here are 24 T cell receptor beta chains from one sample, sequenced in a study of beta chain features in type 1 diabetes. Study-wide findings and caveats: Type 1 diabetes patients showed a moderate but significant shortening of TCRB CDR3s in all four CD4+ subsets.

What was sequenced were expressed TCRB transcripts, since all of the isolated RNA had been reverse transcribed. TCRdb's copy holds only in-frame clones and misses some; the assay was immunoSEQ multiplex PCR. The sample shows hundreds of thousands of clones, approximately 15% of them seen only once. Their target antigens are unknown. The material sequenced was naive CD4+ T cells from blood. All receptors come from a man younger than 35 with type 1 diabetes.

This clone turned up a few times. The chain joins TRBV6-4 to TRBJ2-1, with 11 bases identical to TRBD2. Trimming at V came to 6 bases and at J to 7 bases, leaving 11 bases not matched to a gene. The CDR3 contains 16 residues. CDR1 and CDR2 from the germline V gene are MRHNA and SNTAGT. The CDR3 spells CASSNGLAGGENEQFF. CDR3 DNA sequence: TGTGCCAGCAGCAACGGACTAGCGGGTGGGGAAAATGAGCAGTTCTTC.

There are a few counts of this clone. V is TRBV6-5 and J is TRBJ2-3; 7 nucleotides match TRBD2. The CDR3 runs 13 residues. CDR1 MNHEY and CDR2 SVGAGI come from the germline V gene. The trim removed 7 bases at V and 5 bases at J, leaving 6 bases unmatched. For the CDR3, the DNA is TGTGCCAGCATCGGGACTACCAAAGATACGCAGTATTTT. This translates into CASIGTTKDTQYF.

This chain links TRBV5-4 with TRBJ1-1; TRBD1 agrees at 8 bases. Losses at the gene ends were 3 bases for V and 5 bases for J; bases not matched to a gene: 9. CDR3 length: 15 amino acids. Germline V gives CDR1 SGHNT, CDR2 YYREEE (reference sequence). The CDR3 DNA sequence: TGTGCCAGCAGCTCAAGACAGGGGCTGGTAACTGAAGCTTTCTTT. Protein sequence: CASSSRQGLVTEAFF.

The chain employs TRBV10-3 and TRBJ2-2, with TRBD1 matching over 9 bases. Trimming cost V 10 bases and J 5 bases; bases outside gene matches: 8. CDR1 and CDR2 from the germline V gene are ENHRY and SYGVKD. The CDR3 runs 14 residues. The CDR3 region is CASGTGGTTGELFF. DNA for the CDR3: TGTGCCAGCGGTACAGGGGGCACTACCGGGGAGCTGTTTTTT.

The V call is TRBV19, the J call TRBJ2-3; the match to TRBD1 covers 9 bases. The J segment lost 4 bases and the V segment lost 7 bases, leaving 6 bases of the junction unmatched. This CDR3 contains 14 residues. CDR1 is LNHDA and CDR2 is SQIVND in the germline V gene (reference sequence). DNA for the CDR3: TGTGCCAGTACCCGGGACAGGGAAGCAGATACGCAGTATTTT. Its protein product is CASTRDREADTQYF.

In its sample, this clone was seen a few times. This rearrangement joins TRBV5-1 to TRBJ2-7; tentative D call: TRBD1 (5 bases). Germline-derived CDR1 and CDR2 are SGHRS and YFSETQ. The CDR3 length is 15 residues. The V gene lost 1 base and the J gene lost 2 bases, with 13 bases spanning the gap. The CDR3 is CASSLLQDPTYEQYF. The CDR3 DNA reads as TGCGCCAGCAGCTTGCTACAGGACCCAACCTACGAGCAGTACTTC. Full variable domain (rest looked up from reference TRBV5-1 and TRBJ2-7): KAGVTQTPRYLIKTRGQQVTLSCSPISGHRSVSWYQQTPGQGLQFLFEYFSETQRNKGNFPGRFSGRQFSNSRSEMNVSTLELGDSALYLCASSLLQDPTYEQYFGPGTRLTVT.

This clone was seen a few times. Other nucleotide sequences from this sample produce the same CDR3. The chain has TRBV6-6 and TRBJ2-7; TRBD1 agrees at 11 bases. The CDR3 runs 14 residues. Trimming cost V 4 bases and J 2 bases; bases outside gene matches: 1. The germline CDR1 and CDR2 sequences are MNHNY and SVGAGI (reference sequence). The CDR3 sequence is CASSLGQGAYEQYF. DNA for the CDR3: TGTGCCAGCAGTTTGGGACAGGGGGCCTACGAGCAGTACTTC.

This chain uses TRBV15 with TRBJ2-5; no clear D. The V gene lost 2 bases and the J gene lost 5 bases, with 18 bases spanning the gap. CDR3 length: 16 amino acids. The germline CDR1 and CDR2 sequences are LNHNV and YYDKDF (reference sequence). CDR3 coding DNA: TGTGCCACCAGCAGACCTCCAGGAAACAGAGAGGAGACCCAGTACTTC. It codes for CATSRPPGNREETQYF.

V and J are TRBV6-5 and TRBJ2-7, with D tentatively TRBD1 (6 bases). Looked up from germline, CDR1 is MNHEY and CDR2 is SVGAGI. V was pared by 5 bases and J by 2 bases, with 10 bases between. The CDR3 sequence is 13 residues long. In DNA, the CDR3 is TGTGCCAGCAGTCGACAGGAAACCTACGAGCAGTACTTC. Translated: CASSRQETYEQYF.

This clone was counted between two and nine times. The V call is TRBV5-4, the J call TRBJ2-7; tentatively, D is TRBD1 (6 bases). Germline V gene data show CDR1 as SGHNT and CDR2 as YYREEE (reference sequence). The CDR3 totals 14 residues. Trimming stripped 2 bases from V and 2 bases from J, with 11 bases between. CDR3 DNA: TGTGCCAGCAGCTTCTCACAGGGCACCTACGAGCAGTACTTC. Its translation: CASSFSQGTYEQYF.

This clone was seen a few times. The chain joins TRBV9 to TRBJ2-2; tentative D call: TRBD2 (6 bases). Germline loops: CDR1 SGDLS, CDR2 YYNGEE. With 4 bases removed from V and 3 bases from J, the gap between germline ends came to 16 bases. This CDR3 is 16 amino acids long. The CDR3 DNA is TGTGCCAGCAGCCCCAGACGGGAGCAGGACACCGGGGAGCTGTTTTTT. This translates into CASSPRREQDTGELFF.

This clone was counted between two and nine times. The CDR3 DNA is TGCAGCGTTGAACAGACAGGGAGCGGAGCTTTCTTT. Protein product: CSVEQTGSGAFF. This chain links TRBV29-1 with TRBJ1-1; the match to TRBD1 covers 7 bases. Germline V gene data show CDR1 as SQVTM and CDR2 as ANQGSEA. The CDR3 is made up of 12 amino acids. The V gene end was trimmed by 2 bases and the J gene end by 10 bases; junction bases not matched to a gene: 7.

This clone has only a few counts. The CDR3 region is CASSLFGGRTETQYF. The CDR3 region has the DNA TGCGCCAGCAGCTTGTTCGGGGGGCGCACAGAGACCCAGTACTTC. This chain connects TRBV5-1 to TRBJ2-5, with D maybe TRBD2 (7 bases). The length of the CDR3 is 15 residues. V gave up 1 base and J gave up 4 bases, with 14 bases separating them. Germline V gene sequence: CDR1 SGHRS, CDR2 YFSETQ. Looking up the rest from reference TRBV5-1 and TRBJ2-5 gives the full variable domain: KAGVTQTPRYLIKTRGQQVTLSCSPISGHRSVSWYQQTPGQGLQFLFEYFSETQRNKGNFPGRFSGRQFSNSRSEMNVSTLELGDSALYLCASSLFGGRTETQYFGPGTRLLVL.

The V gene is TRBV6-5, the J gene TRBJ1-6; D uncertain. Germline V lookup: CDR1 MNHEY, CDR2 SVGAGI. Deletions cut 2 bases from V and 8 bases from J, with 4 bases between. The CDR3 loop spans 12 amino acids. This chain's CDR3 is CASSYRDSPLHF. For the CDR3, the DNA is TGTGCCAGCAGTTACCGGGATTCACCCCTCCACTTT.

This clone appeared a few times. The rearrangement uses TRBV2 and TRBJ2-3; 8 nucleotides line up with TRBD2. Germline loops: CDR1 SNHLY, CDR2 FYNNEI. J lost 5 bases, V lost 4 bases, and 2 bases had no gene match. The CDR3 totals 13 residues. The CDR3 DNA reads as TGTGCCAGCAGTGGACTAGCGTTAGATACGCAGTATTTT. It is translated as CASSGLALDTQYF.

The chain recombines TRBV5-1 with TRBJ2-2; tentatively, D is TRBD1 (7 bases). CDR1 and CDR2 (germline): SGHRS, YFSETQ. The CDR3 spans 14 residues. V lost 6 bases, J lost 6 bases, and 15 bases lay in between. The CDR3 sequence is CASKGVRGAGELFF. CDR3 DNA sequence: TGCGCCAGCAAAGGTGTCAGGGGGGCCGGGGAGCTGTTTTTT. The complete variable domain, with remaining parts taken from reference TRBV5-1 and TRBJ2-2, reads KAGVTQTPRYLIKTRGQQVTLSCSPISGHRSVSWYQQTPGQGLQFLFEYFSETQRNKGNFPGRFSGRQFSNSRSEMNVSTLELGDSALYLCASKGVRGAGELFFGEGSRLTVL.

About this clone itself: The same CDR3 is also encoded by other DNA sequences in this sample. This chain links TRBV7-9 with TRBJ1-1; D might be TRBD1 (5 bases). The CDR3 extends over 12 amino acids. V was trimmed by 5 bases and J by 5 bases, leaving 9 bases between them. Germline CDR1 and CDR2: SEHNR and FQNEAQ (reference sequence). CDR3 in DNA: TGTGCCAGCAGCCCCCAGGGAACTGAAGCTTTCTTT. Its translation is CASSPQGTEAFF.

Comment on this clone: The same CDR3 arises from other DNA sequences in this sample as well. This chain connects TRBV18 to TRBJ2-1; 9 bases fit TRBD1. The CDR3 has 15 amino acids. The V and J ends lost 2 bases and 2 bases, in that order; junction bases with no gene match: 1. The germline V gene encodes CDR1 KGHSH and CDR2 LQKENI. In DNA, the CDR3 is TGTGCCAGCTCACCAAACAGGGGGCCCTACAATGAGCAGTTCTTC. Translation gives CASSPNRGPYNEQFF. The full variable domain, its missing parts supplied by reference TRBV18 and TRBJ2-1, is NAGVMQNPRHLVRRRGQEARLRCSPMKGHSHVYWYRQLPEEGLKFMVYLQKENIIDESGMPKERFSAEFPKEGPSILRIQQVVRGDSAAYFCASSPNRGPYNEQFFGPGTRLTVL.

This clone has just a few counts. The rearrangement links TRBV7-9 to TRBJ2-7, with D possibly being TRBD1 (6 bases). Germline V CDR1 and CDR2: SEHNR, FQNEAQ (reference sequence). This CDR3 region has 17 residues. V lost 1 base and J 3 bases, leaving 19 bases between the germline ends. The CDR3 nucleotides are TGTGCCAGCAGCTTAGGGGGACCGAGGGGGTCGTACTACGAGCAGTACTTC. The encoded protein is CASSLGGPRGSYYEQYF.

The chain recombines TRBV21-1 with TRBJ2-7; the table's D call TRBD1 went unverified against the DNA. TRBV21-1 is recorded as a pseudogene. The CDR3 covers 16 residues. Here the CDR3 reads CASRLQEDGKTYEQYF. CDR3 sequence (DNA): TGTGCCAGCAGGTTACAGGAAGATGGGAAAACCTACGAGCAGTACTTC.

This clone came up a few times. The rearrangement links TRBV2 to TRBJ2-5, with D possibly matching TRBD2 (6 bases). V lost 6 bases and J lost 8, with 19 bases in between. This CDR3 is built from 14 residues. Germline CDR1 and CDR2: SNHLY and FYNNEI. The CDR3 nucleotides are TGTGCCAGCAGAGCCTCCGGAGTGGCGGGAACCCAGTACTTC. Residues: CASRASGVAGTQYF.

The V call is TRBV4-1, the J call TRBJ2-7; D might be TRBD2 (5 bases). Germline assignment: CDR1 MGHRA and CDR2 YSYEKL. The CDR3 covers 13 residues. Trimming stripped 4 bases from V and 4 bases from J, with 11 bases between. CDR3 loop: CASSPGLAYEQYF. The CDR3 DNA is TGCGCCAGCAGCCCCGGACTTGCGTACGAGCAGTACTTC.

This clone was observed a few times. This sequence joins TRBV7-9 and TRBJ2-5; possibly TRBD1 for D (6 bases). Germline V CDR1 and CDR2: SEHNR, FQNEAQ (reference sequence). The CDR3 spans 13 residues. V lost 5 bases to trimming and J lost 2 bases, with 9 bases between them. The DNA of the CDR3 is TGTGCCAGCAGCCCAGGACAGCAAGAGACCCAGTACTTC. Protein: CASSPGQQETQYF.

The chain carries TRBV20-1 and TRBJ2-5; TRBD2 is a possible D gene (5 bases). V was trimmed by 5 bases and J by 7 bases, leaving 11 bases between them. Germline V gene sequence: CDR1 DFQATT, CDR2 SNEGSKA (reference sequence). The CDR3 runs 11 residues. CDR3 amino acids: CSARGSGTQYF. The CDR3 DNA follows: TGCAGTGCTCGAGGGTCGGGGACCCAGTACTTC.